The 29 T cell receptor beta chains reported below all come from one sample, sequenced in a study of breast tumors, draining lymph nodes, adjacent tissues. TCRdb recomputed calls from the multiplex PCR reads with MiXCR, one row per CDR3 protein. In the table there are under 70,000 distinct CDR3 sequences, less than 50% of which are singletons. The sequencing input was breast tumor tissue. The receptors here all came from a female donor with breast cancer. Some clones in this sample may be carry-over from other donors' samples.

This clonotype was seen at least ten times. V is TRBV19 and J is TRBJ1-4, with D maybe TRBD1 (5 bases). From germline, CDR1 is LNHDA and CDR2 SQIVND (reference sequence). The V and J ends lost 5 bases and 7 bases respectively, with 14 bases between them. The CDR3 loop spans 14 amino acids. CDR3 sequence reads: CASSLSGISEKLFF. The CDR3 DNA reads TGTGCCAGTAGTCTGTCAGGGATAAGTGAAAAACTGTTTTTT.

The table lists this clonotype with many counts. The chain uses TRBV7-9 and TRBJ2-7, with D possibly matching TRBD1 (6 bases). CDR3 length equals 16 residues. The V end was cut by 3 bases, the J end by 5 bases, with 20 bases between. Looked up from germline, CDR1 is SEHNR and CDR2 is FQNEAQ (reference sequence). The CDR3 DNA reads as TGTGCCAGCAGCTTTAGACTTAACAGGGTTTTAGACGAGCAGTACTTC. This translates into CASSFRLNRVLDEQYF.

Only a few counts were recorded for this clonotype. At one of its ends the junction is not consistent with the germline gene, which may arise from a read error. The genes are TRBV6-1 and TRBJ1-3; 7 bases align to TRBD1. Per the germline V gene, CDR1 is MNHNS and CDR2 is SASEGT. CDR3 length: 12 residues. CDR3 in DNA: TGTGCCAGCACCCCAGGGGGAAACACCGTATATTTT. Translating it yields CASTPGGNTVYF.

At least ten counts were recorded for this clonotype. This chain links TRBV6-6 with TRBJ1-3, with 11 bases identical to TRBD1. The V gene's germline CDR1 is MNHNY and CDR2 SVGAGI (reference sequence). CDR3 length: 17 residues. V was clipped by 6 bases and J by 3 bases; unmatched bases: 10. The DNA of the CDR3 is TGTGCCAGCAGACCCGGGACAGGGGGAGGAAGTGGAAACACCATATATTTT. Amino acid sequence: CASRPGTGGGSGNTIYF.

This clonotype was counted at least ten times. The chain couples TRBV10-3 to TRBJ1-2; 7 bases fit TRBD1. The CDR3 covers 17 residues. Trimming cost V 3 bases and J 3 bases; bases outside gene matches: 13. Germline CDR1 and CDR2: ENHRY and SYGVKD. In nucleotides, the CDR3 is TGTGCCATCAGTGACCCCAGGCACAGGGGTTTTCACTATGGCTACACCTTC. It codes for CAISDPRHRGFHYGYTF.

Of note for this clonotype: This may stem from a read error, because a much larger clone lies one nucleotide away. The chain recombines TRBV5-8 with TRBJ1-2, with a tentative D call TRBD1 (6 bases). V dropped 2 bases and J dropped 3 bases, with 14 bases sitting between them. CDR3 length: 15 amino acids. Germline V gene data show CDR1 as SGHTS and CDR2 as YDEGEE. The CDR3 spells CASSFARGGDYGYTF. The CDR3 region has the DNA TGTGCCAGCAGCTTCGCGAGGGGGGGAGACTATGGCTACACCTTC.

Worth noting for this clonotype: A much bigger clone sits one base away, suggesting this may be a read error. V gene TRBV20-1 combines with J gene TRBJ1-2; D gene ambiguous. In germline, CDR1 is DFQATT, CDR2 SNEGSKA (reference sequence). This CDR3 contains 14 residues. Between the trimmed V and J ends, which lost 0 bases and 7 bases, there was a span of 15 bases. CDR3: CSARDLEGVSGYTF. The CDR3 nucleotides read TGCAGTGCTAGAGATCTTGAGGGCGTCTCTGGCTACACCTTC.

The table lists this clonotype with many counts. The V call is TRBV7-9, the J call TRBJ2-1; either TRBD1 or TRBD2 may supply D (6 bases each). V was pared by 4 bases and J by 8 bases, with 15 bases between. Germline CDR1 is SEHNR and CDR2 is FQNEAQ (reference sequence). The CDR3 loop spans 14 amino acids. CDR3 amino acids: CASSSMGGLDEQFF. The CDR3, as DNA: TGTGCCAGCAGCTCCATGGGGGGCCTTGATGAGCAGTTCTTC.

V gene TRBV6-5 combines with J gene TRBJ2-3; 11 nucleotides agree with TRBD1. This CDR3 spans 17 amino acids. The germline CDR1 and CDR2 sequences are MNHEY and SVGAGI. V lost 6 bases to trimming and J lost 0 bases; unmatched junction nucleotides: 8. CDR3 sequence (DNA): TGTGCCAGCAGGGCGGGACAGGGGGGGAGCAGCACAGATACGCAGTATTTT. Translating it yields CASRAGQGGSSTDTQYF.

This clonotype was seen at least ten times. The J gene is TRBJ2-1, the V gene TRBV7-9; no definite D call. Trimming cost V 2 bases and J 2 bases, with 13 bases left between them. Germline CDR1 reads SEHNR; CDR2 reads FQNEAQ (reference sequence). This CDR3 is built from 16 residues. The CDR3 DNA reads TGTGCCAGCAGCTTACGTCTAGTTAGGCCCTACAATGAGCAGTTCTTC. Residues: CASSLRLVRPYNEQFF. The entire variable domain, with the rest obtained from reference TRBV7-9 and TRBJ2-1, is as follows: DTGVSQNPRHKITKRGQNVTFRCDPISEHNRLYWYRQTLGQGPEFLTYFQNEAQLEKSRLLSDRFSAERPKGSFSTLEIQRTEQGDSAMYLCASSLRLVRPYNEQFFGPGTRLTVL.

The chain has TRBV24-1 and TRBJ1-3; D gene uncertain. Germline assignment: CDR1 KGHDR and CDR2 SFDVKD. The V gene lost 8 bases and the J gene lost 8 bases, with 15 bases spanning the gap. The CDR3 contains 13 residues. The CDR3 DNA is TGTGCCACCAATGACAACTATGGCTACACCATATATTTT. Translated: CATNDNYGYTIYF.

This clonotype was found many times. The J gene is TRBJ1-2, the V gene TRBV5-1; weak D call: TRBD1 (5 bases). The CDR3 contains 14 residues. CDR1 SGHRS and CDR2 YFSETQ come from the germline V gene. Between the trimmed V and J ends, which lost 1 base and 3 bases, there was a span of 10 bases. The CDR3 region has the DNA TGCGCCAGCAGCTTGAGGACACCGGACTATGGCTACACCTTC. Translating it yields CASSLRTPDYGYTF.

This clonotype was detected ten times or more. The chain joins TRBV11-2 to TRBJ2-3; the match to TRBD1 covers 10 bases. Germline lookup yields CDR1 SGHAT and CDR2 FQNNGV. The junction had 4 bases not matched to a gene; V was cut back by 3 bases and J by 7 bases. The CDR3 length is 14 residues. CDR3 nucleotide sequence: TGTGCCAGCAGCTTGGGACAGGGGACAAATACGCAGTATTTT. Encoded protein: CASSLGQGTNTQYF.

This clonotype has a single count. CDR3 sequence (DNA): TGCAGTGCTCCAAGGGCGGGCAATGAGCAGTTCTTC. This encodes CSAPRAGNEQFF. The chain couples TRBV20-1 to TRBJ2-1; D is perhaps TRBD2 (5 bases). The CDR3 extends over 12 amino acids. Trimming shortened V by 5 bases and J by 6 bases, and 11 bases separated the two germline ends. CDR1 is DFQATT, CDR2 SNEGSKA, per germline (reference sequence).

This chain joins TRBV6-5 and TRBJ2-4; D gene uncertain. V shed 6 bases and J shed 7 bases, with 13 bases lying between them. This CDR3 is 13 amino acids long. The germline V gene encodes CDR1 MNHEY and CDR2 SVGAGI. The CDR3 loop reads CASRRNLLNIQYF. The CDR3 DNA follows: TGTGCCAGCAGGCGGAATCTCCTTAACATTCAGTACTTC.

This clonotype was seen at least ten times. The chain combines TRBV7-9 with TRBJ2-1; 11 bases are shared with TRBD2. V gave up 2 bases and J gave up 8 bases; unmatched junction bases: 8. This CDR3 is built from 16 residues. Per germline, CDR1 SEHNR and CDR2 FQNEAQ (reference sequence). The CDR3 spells CASSLWKLAGVHEQFF. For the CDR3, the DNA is TGTGCCAGCAGCTTATGGAAACTAGCGGGAGTTCATGAGCAGTTCTTC. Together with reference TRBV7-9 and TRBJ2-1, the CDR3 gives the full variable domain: DTGVSQNPRHKITKRGQNVTFRCDPISEHNRLYWYRQTLGQGPEFLTYFQNEAQLEKSRLLSDRFSAERPKGSFSTLEIQRTEQGDSAMYLCASSLWKLAGVHEQFFGPGTRLTVL.

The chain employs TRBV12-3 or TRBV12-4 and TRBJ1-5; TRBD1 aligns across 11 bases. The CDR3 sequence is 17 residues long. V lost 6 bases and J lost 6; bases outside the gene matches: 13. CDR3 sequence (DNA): TGTGCCAGCAGGGTTACAGGGGGACAGGGGGACAGTCAGCCCCAGCATTTT. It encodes CASRVTGGQGDSQPQHF.

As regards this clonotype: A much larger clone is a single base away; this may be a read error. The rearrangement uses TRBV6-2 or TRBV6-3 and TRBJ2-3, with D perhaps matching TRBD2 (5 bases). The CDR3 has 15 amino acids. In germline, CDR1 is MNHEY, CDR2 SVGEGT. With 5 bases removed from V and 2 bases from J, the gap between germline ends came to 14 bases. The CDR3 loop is CASSQQTIYTDTQYF. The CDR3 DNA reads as TGTGCCAGCAGTCAGCAGACTATCTACACAGATACGCAGTATTTT.

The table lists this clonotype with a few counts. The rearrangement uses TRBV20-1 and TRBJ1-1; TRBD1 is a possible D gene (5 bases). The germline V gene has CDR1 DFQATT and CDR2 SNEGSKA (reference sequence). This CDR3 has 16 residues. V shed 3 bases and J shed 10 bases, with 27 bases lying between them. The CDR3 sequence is CSARSAAGTGSLGAFF. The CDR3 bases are TGCAGTGCTAGGTCGGCGGCGGGGACGGGATCCTTAGGAGCTTTCTTT.

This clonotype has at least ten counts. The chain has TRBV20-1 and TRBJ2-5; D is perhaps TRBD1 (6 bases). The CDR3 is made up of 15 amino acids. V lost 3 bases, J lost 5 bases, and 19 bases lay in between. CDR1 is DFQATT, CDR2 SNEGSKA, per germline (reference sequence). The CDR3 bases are TGCAGTGCTAGGGATGTGGCAGGGGTTGGGGAGACCCAGTACTTC. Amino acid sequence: CSARDVAGVGETQYF.

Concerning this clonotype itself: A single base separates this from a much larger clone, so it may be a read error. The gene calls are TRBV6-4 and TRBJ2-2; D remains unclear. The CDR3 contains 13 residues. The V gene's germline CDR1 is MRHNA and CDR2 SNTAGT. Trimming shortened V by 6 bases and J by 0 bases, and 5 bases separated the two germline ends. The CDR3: CASRHSNTGELFF. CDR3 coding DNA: TGTGCCAGCAGGCATTCGAACACCGGGGAGCTGTTTTTT.

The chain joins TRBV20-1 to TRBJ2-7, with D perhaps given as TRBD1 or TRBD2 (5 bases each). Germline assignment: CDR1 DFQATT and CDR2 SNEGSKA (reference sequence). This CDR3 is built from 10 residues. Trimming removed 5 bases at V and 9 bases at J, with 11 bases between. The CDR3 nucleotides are TGCAGTGCTGGGGACCGGGGGCAGTACTTC. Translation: CSAGDRGQYF.

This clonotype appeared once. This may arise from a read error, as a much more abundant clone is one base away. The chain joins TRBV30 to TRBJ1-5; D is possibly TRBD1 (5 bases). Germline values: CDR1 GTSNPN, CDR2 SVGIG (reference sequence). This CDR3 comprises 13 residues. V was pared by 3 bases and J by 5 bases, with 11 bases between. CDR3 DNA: TGTGCCTGGAGCCCGGGGGGACATCAGCCCCAGCATTTT. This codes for CAWSPGGHQPQHF.

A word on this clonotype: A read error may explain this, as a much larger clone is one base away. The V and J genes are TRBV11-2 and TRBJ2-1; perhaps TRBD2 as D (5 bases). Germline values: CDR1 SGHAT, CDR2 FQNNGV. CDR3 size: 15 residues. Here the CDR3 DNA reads TGTGCCAGCAGTTTAGTAGGACTGACCTACAGTGAGCAGTTCTTC. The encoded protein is CASSLVGLTYSEQFF.

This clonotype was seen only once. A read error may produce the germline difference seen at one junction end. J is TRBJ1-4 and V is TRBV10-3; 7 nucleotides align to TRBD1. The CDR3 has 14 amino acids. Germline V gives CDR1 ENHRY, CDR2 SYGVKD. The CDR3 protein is CAMSGDSPPEKLFF. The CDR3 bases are TGTGCCATGAGTGGGGACAGTCCTCCTGAAAAACTGTTTTTT.

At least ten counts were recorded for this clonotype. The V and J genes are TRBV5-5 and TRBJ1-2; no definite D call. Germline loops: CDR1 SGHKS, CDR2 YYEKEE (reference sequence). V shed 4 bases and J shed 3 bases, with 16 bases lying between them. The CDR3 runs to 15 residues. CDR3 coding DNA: TGTGCCAGCAGCCCGGCCGTTACCGATCACTATGGCTACACCTTC. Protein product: CASSPAVTDHYGYTF. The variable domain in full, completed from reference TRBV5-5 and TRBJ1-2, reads DAGVTQSPTHLIKTRGQQVTLRCSPISGHKSVSWYQQVLGQGPQFIFQYYEKEERGRGNFPDRFSARQFPNYSSELNVNALLLGDSALYLCASSPAVTDHYGYTFGSGTRLTVV.

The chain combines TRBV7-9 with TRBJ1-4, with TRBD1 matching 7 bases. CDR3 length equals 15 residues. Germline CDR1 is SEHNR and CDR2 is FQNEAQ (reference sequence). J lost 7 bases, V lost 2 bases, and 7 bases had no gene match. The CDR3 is CASSLPKGGSEKLFF. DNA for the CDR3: TGTGCCAGCAGCTTACCGAAAGGGGGCAGTGAAAAACTGTTTTTT.

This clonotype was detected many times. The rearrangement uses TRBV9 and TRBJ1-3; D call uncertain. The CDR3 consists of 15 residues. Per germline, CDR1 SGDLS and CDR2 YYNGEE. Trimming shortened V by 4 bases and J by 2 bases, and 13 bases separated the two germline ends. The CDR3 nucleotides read TGTGCCAGCAGCCCACCGGGGATCACTGGAAACACCATATATTTT. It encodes CASSPPGITGNTIYF.

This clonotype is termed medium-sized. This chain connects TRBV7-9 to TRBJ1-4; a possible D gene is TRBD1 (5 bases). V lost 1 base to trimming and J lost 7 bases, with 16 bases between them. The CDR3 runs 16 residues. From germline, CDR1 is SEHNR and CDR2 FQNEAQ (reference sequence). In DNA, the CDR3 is TGTGCCAGCAGCTTAGGAGTCCAGGGAGGGGTTGAAAAACTGTTTTTT. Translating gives CASSLGVQGGVEKLFF.